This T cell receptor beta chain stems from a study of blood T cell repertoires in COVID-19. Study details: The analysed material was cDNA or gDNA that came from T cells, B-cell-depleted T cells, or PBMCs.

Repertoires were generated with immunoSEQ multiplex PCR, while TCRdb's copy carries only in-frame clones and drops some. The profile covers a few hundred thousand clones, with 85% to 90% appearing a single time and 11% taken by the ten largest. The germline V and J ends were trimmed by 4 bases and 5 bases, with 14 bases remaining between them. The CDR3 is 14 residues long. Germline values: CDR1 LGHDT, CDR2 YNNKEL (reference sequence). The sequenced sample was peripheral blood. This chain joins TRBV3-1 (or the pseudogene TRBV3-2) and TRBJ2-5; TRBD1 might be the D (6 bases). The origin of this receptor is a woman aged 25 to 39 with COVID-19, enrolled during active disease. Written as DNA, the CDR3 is TGTGCCAGCAGCCCTCACAGGGCACGGGAGACCCAGTACTTC. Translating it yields CASSPHRARETQYF.